The 9 T cell receptor beta chains given below trace back to one sample, sequenced in a study of cytomegalovirus exposure and HLA in healthy donors. Profiled with immunoSEQ multiplex PCR; TCRdb holds only in-frame clones, not every one. This table holds 130,000 to 150,000 clones, around 88% found once. Material: PBMCs. The source of these receptors is a woman in her late teens or twenties in good health and CMV-seropositive.

This chain joins TRBV27 and TRBJ1-1; 8 bases are a match to TRBD1. The J segment lost 5 bases and the V segment lost 4 bases, leaving 6 bases of the junction unmatched. This CDR3 is built from 14 residues. The germline CDR1 and CDR2 sequences are MNHEY and SMNVEV (reference sequence). Written as DNA, the CDR3 is TGTGCCAGCAGTTGGGGTACAGGGGGGACTGAAGCTTTCTTT. It translates to CASSWGTGGTEAFF.

The chain links TRBV30 to TRBJ1-6, with D possibly TRBD1 on 5 matching bases. Germline-derived CDR1 and CDR2 are GTSNPN and SVGIG (reference sequence). The CDR3 runs 13 residues. V dropped 5 bases and J dropped 8 bases, with 13 bases sitting between them. CDR3 sequence (DNA): TGTGCCTGGTCCGAAGGGGACTATTCACCCCTCCACTTT. Translating gives CAWSEGDYSPLHF. The full variable domain, its missing parts supplied by reference TRBV30 and TRBJ1-6, is SQTIHQWPATLVQPVGSPLSLECTVEGTSNPNLYWYRQAAGRGLQLLFYSVGIGQISSEVPQNLSASRPQDRQFILSSKKLLLSDSGFYLCAWSEGDYSPLHFGNGTRLTVT.

The V call is TRBV5-4, the J call TRBJ2-1, with D perhaps TRBD2 (6 bases). V was cut by 2 bases and J by 10 bases, with 19 bases left in between. CDR3 length: 15 amino acids. Germline V gives CDR1 SGHNT, CDR2 YYREEE (reference sequence). CDR3 sequence reads: CASSFNGRREREQFF. Written as DNA, the CDR3 is TGTGCCAGCAGCTTTAACGGGAGACGGGAAAGGGAGCAGTTCTTC.

As regards this clone: Relative to the germline gene, one junction end is altered; a read error may explain this. The chain joins TRBV7-7 to TRBJ2-2; a weak D match, TRBD2 (6 bases). Germline CDR1 and CDR2: SSHAT and FNYEAQ (reference sequence). The CDR3 consists of 13 residues. This CDR3 reads CASSPGLTGELFF. The CDR3 nucleotides are TGTGCTAGCAGCCCTGGACTAACCGGGGAGCTGTTTTTT.

The chain carries TRBV27 and TRBJ2-2; D remains ambiguous. Trimming removed 3 bases at V and 5 bases at J, with 13 bases between. Germline assignment: CDR1 MNHEY and CDR2 SMNVEV (reference sequence). The length of the CDR3 is 15 residues. CDR3 loop: CASSFLARSTGELFF. CDR3 in DNA: TGTGCCAGCAGTTTCTTGGCTAGGTCGACCGGGGAGCTGTTTTTT.

The rearrangement links TRBV2 to TRBJ1-2, with a weak D call TRBD1 (6 bases). Looked up from germline, CDR1 is SNHLY and CDR2 is FYNNEI. V lost 6 bases, J lost 6 bases, and 14 bases lay in between. The length of the CDR3 is 13 residues. The CDR3 nucleotides are TGTGCCAGCAGGGGGGCGGCAGTGAATGGCTACACCTTC. This codes for CASRGAAVNGYTF. The variable domain in full, with the rest retrieved from reference TRBV2 and TRBJ1-2, is EPEVTQTPSHQVTQMGQEVILRCVPISNHLYFYWYRQILGQKVEFLVSFYNNEISEKSEIFDDQFSVERPDGSNFTLKIRSTKLEDSAMYFCASRGAAVNGYTFGSGTRLTVV.

The rearrangement uses TRBV5-1 and TRBJ2-1; perhaps TRBD2 as D (7 bases). Germline loops: CDR1 SGHRS, CDR2 YFSETQ. The V end was cut by 3 bases, the J end by 4 bases, with 17 bases between. The CDR3 sequence is 16 residues long. Written as DNA, the CDR3 is TGCGCCAGCAGCTCTCTCATTGGGGGGGCGTACAATGAGCAGTTCTTC. It codes for CASSSLIGGAYNEQFF.

This clone was found once. The V gene is TRBV18, the J gene TRBJ1-4, with D possibly matching TRBD1 (6 bases). The CDR3 totals 14 residues. Germline V gene lookup returns CDR1 KGHSH and CDR2 LQKENI. Trimming removed 3 bases from V and 6 bases from J, with 11 bases in between. DNA for the CDR3: TGTGCCAGCTCACCGGACAGAGGGTATGAAAAACTGTTTTTT. This translates into CASSPDRGYEKLFF.

V is TRBV7-2 and J is TRBJ1-2; 7 bases are shared with TRBD1. This CDR3 has 15 amino acids. Germline loops: CDR1 SGHTA, CDR2 FQGNSA. The J segment lost 0 bases and the V segment lost 7 bases, leaving 8 bases of the junction unmatched. In DNA, the CDR3 is TGTGCCAGCAACCTAGACAGGGCAGCTAACTATGGCTACACCTTC. This sequence encodes CASNLDRAANYGYTF. Supplemented by reference TRBV7-2 and TRBJ1-2, the full variable domain reads GAGVSQSPSNKVTEKGKDVELRCDPISGHTALYWYRQSLGQGLEFLIYFQGNSAPDKSGLPSDRFSAERTGGSVSTLTIQRTQQEDSAVYLCASNLDRAANYGYTFGSGTRLTVV.